This T cell receptor beta chain was recovered during a study of vaccination and CD4 T cells after COVID-19. Across the whole study: The convalescents comprised six males and four females, two of them Hispanic.

Treatment noted: roughly 10-day PBMC culture with coronavirus spike peptide pools or control peptides (ViraFEST assay). The study sequenced cultured CD4+ T cell DNA using the Oncomine TCR Beta short-read assay. TCRdb reanalysed the PCR reads using MiXCR and keeps one entry per CDR3 protein. Of around 12,000 distinct CDR3 sequences in the sample, approximately 80% were seen once. The CDR3 has 19 amino acids. Details on this clonotype: Its antigen is unidentified.

The sample comprised CD4+ T cells from blood, cultured in vitro. J is TRBJ1-6 and V is TRBV21-1; whether TRBD1, the table's D call, matches the DNA was not checked. TRBV21-1 represents a pseudogene. The receptor comes from a human donor who had recovered from COVID-19. The CDR3 loop is CASSLFQDRKASYNSPLHF. The CDR3 nucleotides are TGTGCCAGCAGCCTGTTTCAGGACAGGAAAGCATCCTATAATTCACCCCTCCACTTT.